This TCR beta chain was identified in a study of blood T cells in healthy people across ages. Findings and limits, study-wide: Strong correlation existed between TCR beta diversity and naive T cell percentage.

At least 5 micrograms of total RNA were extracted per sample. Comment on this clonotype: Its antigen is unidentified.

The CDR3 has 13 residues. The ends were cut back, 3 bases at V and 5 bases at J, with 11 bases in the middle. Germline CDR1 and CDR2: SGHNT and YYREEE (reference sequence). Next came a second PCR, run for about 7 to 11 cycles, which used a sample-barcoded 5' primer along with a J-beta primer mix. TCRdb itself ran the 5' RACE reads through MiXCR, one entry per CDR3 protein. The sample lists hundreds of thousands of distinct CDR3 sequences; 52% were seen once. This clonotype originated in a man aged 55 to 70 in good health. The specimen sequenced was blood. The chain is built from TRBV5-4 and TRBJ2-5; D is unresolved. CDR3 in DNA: TGTGCCAGCAGCTCGATTTTGGGGGAGACCCAGTACTTC. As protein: CASSSILGETQYF.